The sequence of this T cell receptor (beta chain) was determined in a study of post-analysis software for immune sequencing data. Study-wide background: Included among the disease courses, which were recorded for the cohort, were relapsing-remitting, secondary progressive and progressive-relapsing multiple sclerosis. Whole-study results and caveats: Comparison of patients with controls showed 5 or 6 TRBV segments more frequent in patients, TRBV5-6, TRBV5-1 and TRBV20-1 among them.

Researchers reported that TCR beta cDNA libraries carried unique molecular identifiers. TCRdb reprocessed the PCR reads with MiXCR, giving one entry per CDR3 protein. Counted here are 160,000 or so distinct CDR3 sequences, around 36% occurring once; the ten biggest clones make up around 30%. Per germline, CDR1 MDHEN and CDR2 SYDVKM. The CDR3 runs 16 residues. The V gene lost 7 bases and the J gene lost 8 bases, with 23 bases spanning the gap. About this clonotype: Its target is not known.

The chain employs TRBV28 and TRBJ1-4; D is undetermined. The material was blood, obtained after autologous hematopoietic stem cell transplantation. The source of this sequence is a girl aged 10-17 years with multiple sclerosis. Here the CDR3 reads CASKGPGVVLGEKLFF. The CDR3 bases are TGTGCCAGCAAGGGTCCTGGGGTTGTTCTGGGGGAAAAACTGTTTTTT.